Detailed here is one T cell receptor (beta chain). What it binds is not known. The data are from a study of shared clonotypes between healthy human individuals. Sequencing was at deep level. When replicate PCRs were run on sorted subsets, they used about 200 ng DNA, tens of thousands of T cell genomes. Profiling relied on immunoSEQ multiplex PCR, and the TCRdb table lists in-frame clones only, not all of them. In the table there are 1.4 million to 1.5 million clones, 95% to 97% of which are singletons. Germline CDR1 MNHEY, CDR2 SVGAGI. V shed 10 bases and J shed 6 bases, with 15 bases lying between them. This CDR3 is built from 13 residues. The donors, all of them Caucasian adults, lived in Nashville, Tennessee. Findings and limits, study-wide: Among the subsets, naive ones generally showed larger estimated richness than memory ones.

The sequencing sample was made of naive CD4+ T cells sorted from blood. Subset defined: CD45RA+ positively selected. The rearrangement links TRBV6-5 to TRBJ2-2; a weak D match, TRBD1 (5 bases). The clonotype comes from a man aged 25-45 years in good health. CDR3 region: CATTPGSPGELFF. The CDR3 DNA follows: TGTGCCACCACCCCAGGGTCCCCCGGGGAGCTGTTTTTT.